A selection of T cell receptor beta chains follows, all from one sample in a study of human CD8 memory T cell subsets. MiXCR was run by TCRdb on the 5' RACE reads, yielding one entry per CDR3 protein. The repertoire consists of around 8,200 distinct CDR3 sequences, with under 5% occurring once and the leading ten covering less than 45%. Sequenced sample: CD8+ T cells from PBMCs. These receptors came from a human donor in good health. Each CDR3 is given with its conserved first and last residue. The D gene is left open where the match is weak. Expanded clones get a size class; other rows say once, few or many, or leave the size out.

D gene,V gene,clone size,J gene,CDR3 DNA,CDR3 protein
TRBD1,TRBV6-2/TRBV6-3,many,TRBJ1-5,TGTGCCAGCAGACCGCAGGGACAGTTTTATTCCCAGCATTTT,CASRPQGQFYSQHF
-,TRBV30,medium-sized,TRBJ1-5,TGTGCCTGGAGTGTCCCGGAGAGTTTATTCAATCAGCCCCAGCATTTT,CAWSVPESLFNQPQHF
-,TRBV7-7,many,TRBJ2-3,TGTGCCAGCAGCTTGGGATTAACAATTCGTCCGGATACGCAGTATTTT,CASSLGLTIRPDTQYF
-,TRBV4-1,few,TRBJ2-5,TGCGCCAGCAGATTAAAAGAGACCCAGTACTTC,CASRLKETQYF
-,TRBV29-1,medium-sized,TRBJ1-1,TGCAGCGTCTACGGAGGCACGAACACTGAAGCTTTCTTT,CSVYGGTNTEAFF
TRBD1,TRBV28,many,TRBJ1-2,TGTGCCAGCAGCCGGGACAGGGCGACTAACTATAACTATGGCTACACCTTC,CASSRDRATNYNYGYTF
-,TRBV5-8,medium-sized,TRBJ2-6,TGTGCCAGCACCGTCCGGGATGCCAACGTCCTGACTTTC,CASTVRDANVLTF
TRBD2,TRBV6-2/TRBV6-3,-,TRBJ2-5,TGTGCCAGCAGTGTTCTAGCGGGAGAACAAGAGACCCAGTACTTC,CASSVLAGEQETQYF
-,TRBV28,-,TRBJ2-5,TGTGCCAGCAGTCCTTTGAAGGAGACCCAGTACTTC,CASSPLKETQYF
-,TRBV4-1,many,TRBJ2-1,TGCGCCAGCAGCCAAGTCCCAGGGGACAATGAGCAGTTCTTC,CASSQVPGDNEQFF
-,TRBV12-3/TRBV12-4,medium-sized,TRBJ1-2,TGTGCCAGCAAGGGTTTCTATGGCTACACCTTC,CASKGFYGYTF
-,TRBV4-2,many,TRBJ2-7,TGTGCCAGCAGCCCAAGGGACAACTCCTACGAGCAGTACTTC,CASSPRDNSYEQYF
-,TRBV27,many,TRBJ1-1,TGTGCCAGCAGTTTCCTGGGCACTGAAGCTTTCTTT,CASSFLGTEAFF
-,TRBV13,few,TRBJ1-5,TGTGCCAGCAGTGGGGGGGATCAGCCCCAGCATTTT,CASSGGDQPQHF
TRBD1,TRBV19,many,TRBJ1-1,TGTGCCAGTAGTAACAGGGGTGCTGAAGCTTTCTTT,CASSNRGAEAFF
-,TRBV28,-,TRBJ2-7,TGTGCCAGCAGTTTAGTGGGGGAGAGGAGTAGGGAGCAGTACTTC,CASSLVGERSREQYF
-,TRBV4-2,medium-sized,TRBJ1-1,TGTGCCAGCAGCCTGCAGGGTCGTACTGAAGCTTTCTTT,CASSLQGRTEAFF
-,TRBV6-2/TRBV6-3,many,TRBJ2-1,TGTGCCAGCAGTTGGGGCTACAATGAGCAGTTCTTC,CASSWGYNEQFF
TRBD2,TRBV3-1,few,TRBJ2-7,TGTGCCAGCAGCCCGCTAGCGGGAGAGTACCACGAGCAGTACTTC,CASSPLAGEYHEQYF
-,TRBV5-1,many,TRBJ1-2,TGCGCCAGCAGCTTTCCCAGTTACTATGGCTACACCTTC,CASSFPSYYGYTF
-,TRBV3-1,medium-sized,TRBJ1-2,TGTGCCAGCAGCCATGGATATCAGAACGTCTATGGCTACACCTTC,CASSHGYQNVYGYTF
-,TRBV11-2,few,TRBJ1-1,TGTGCCAGTAGGCGAGGCGGGTTCACTGAAGCTTTCTTT,CASRRGGFTEAFF
TRBD1,TRBV6-2/TRBV6-3,medium-sized,TRBJ1-1,TGTGCCAGCAGCCGACTCAGGACAGGGGGTACTGAAGCTTTCTTT,CASSRLRTGGTEAFF
-,TRBV6-5,-,TRBJ1-2,TGTGCCAGCAGTTACTCGAAGGTGGGCGGCTACACCTTC,CASSYSKVGGYTF
TRBD1,TRBV7-8,medium-sized,TRBJ1-5,TGTGCCAGCAGCTTATTCTCGACAGGGAGGCAGCCCCAGCATTTT,CASSLFSTGRQPQHF
TRBD2,TRBV28,few,TRBJ2-1,TGTGCCAGCCCTTGTCCTAGCGGGATACTTTACAATGAGCAGTTCTTC,CASPCPSGILYNEQFF
-,TRBV27,many,TRBJ1-6,TGTGCCAGCAGTTTATCGCCACGGTCACCCCTCCACTTT,CASSLSPRSPLHF
-,TRBV7-9,many,TRBJ2-2,TGTGCCAGCAGCTTTAGCTCCGAGGGCCGGGACACCGGGGAGCTGTTTTTT,CASSFSSEGRDTGELFF
TRBD1,TRBV7-6,many,TRBJ1-1,TGTGCCAGCAGCTTAAGGACAGGGTCGGGGGCTGAAGCTTTCTTT,CASSLRTGSGAEAFF
-,TRBV7-9,many,TRBJ1-4,TGTGCCAGCAGCCCATCGAGTGAACTGTTTTTT,CASSPSSELFF
-,TRBV29-1,many,TRBJ2-2,TGCAGCGTTGAAGAGGCACACAACGCGAACACCGGGGAGCTGTTTTTT,CSVEEAHNANTGELFF
-,TRBV28,-,TRBJ2-1,TGTGCCAGCAGTTTGCCCCTGCTAGGAGCGGATAGCTCCTACAATGAGCAGTTCTTC,CASSLPLLGADSSYNEQFF
-,TRBV27,many,TRBJ1-1,TGTGCCAGCAGTTTAAACCTAAGGCAAGTACCGAACACTGAAGCTTTCTTT,CASSLNLRQVPNTEAFF
-,TRBV29-1,large,TRBJ1-2,TGCAGCGTTCAGTCCGGGGAAGCTAACTATGGCTACACCTTC,CSVQSGEANYGYTF
TRBD1,TRBV7-9,many,TRBJ1-2,TGTGCCAGCAGCCCGACAGGGTCCTATGGCTACACCTTC,CASSPTGSYGYTF
TRBD1,TRBV27,many,TRBJ2-7,TGTGCCAGCAGTTTAGGGGCAGGGGGTTATCAGCAGTACTTC,CASSLGAGGYQQYF
-,TRBV7-9,few,TRBJ2-7,TGTGCCAGCAACTCCGGGCCTCCGGAGCAGTACTTC,CASNSGPPEQYF
TRBD2,TRBV6-5,-,TRBJ2-5,TGTGCCAGCACCTCGGGGCGGGAGACAGAGACCCAGTACTTC,CASTSGRETETQYF
-,TRBV19,many,TRBJ1-5,TGTGCCAGTATCTCTCCGGGGCTCGGCAATCAGCCCCAGCATTTT,CASISPGLGNQPQHF